This TCR beta chain comes out of a study of CD8+CD57+ T cells in acquired aplastic anemia. This clonotype was observed many times. TCR beta VDJ and CDR3 profiling used genomic DNA as template. TCRdb reanalysed the reads using MiXCR and keeps one entry per CDR3 protein. This sample has around 190,000 distinct CDR3 sequences, with approximately 52% found just once. V dropped 3 bases and J dropped 0 bases, with 12 bases sitting between them. The CDR3 has 16 residues. The chain couples TRBV12-3 or TRBV12-4 to TRBJ1-3, with D possibly TRBD1 on 6 matching bases. This sequence was found in a human donor in good health, serving as a control. Sequencing was carried out using sorted CD4+, CD8+, or CD8+CD57+ T cells (not recorded which) from PBMCs. DNA of the CDR3: TGTGCCAGCAGTTTCCTTCCGACAGGCTCTGGAAACACCATATATTTT. Its protein is CASSFLPTGSGNTIYF.